Sequencing of this T cell receptor beta chain was carried out in a study of T cell repertoires in cytomegalovirus infection. About the study: As its CMV epitopes, the study selected recently identified HLA-C-restricted and well-studied HLA-B-restricted targets. Both a matching HLA type and CMV infection were indicated by public TCR beta signatures. The study, taken as a whole, reports: Dominating the ex vivo response were TCR beta clonotypes that were CMV-specific and HLA-C-restricted.

Regarding this clonotype: Its cognate antigen is unknown.

One entry per CDR3 protein results from TCRdb running MiXCR on the reads. The sample holds about 770,000 distinct CDR3 sequences, 25% to 35% seen once. Per the germline V gene, CDR1 is SEHNR and CDR2 is FQNEAQ (reference sequence). The V end was cut by 8 bases, the J end by 7 bases, with 9 bases between. The CDR3 is 11 residues long. This clonotype originated in a human donor in good health (CMV status not recorded). Some clones in this sample may be carry-over from other donors' samples. The rearrangement uses TRBV7-9 and TRBJ2-1, with D possibly being TRBD1 (5 bases). The sample in question was cultured CD8+ T cells from PBMCs, obtained from culture after CMV antigen stimulation. This CDR3 is CASGARNEQFF. The CDR3 coding sequence is TGTGCCAGCGGGGCGAGGAATGAGCAGTTCTTC.